Shown below are 32 T cell receptor beta chains from a single sample sequenced in a study of T cells in Graves' hyperthyroidism and ophthalmopathy. RNA transcripts served as the template for amplifying TCR beta CDR3 regions. HTBI primers were the set used in a first-round RT-PCR of the TCR CDR3. TCRdb reprocessed the multiplex PCR reads via MiXCR and lists one record per CDR3 protein. The table has about 360,000 distinct CDR3 sequences, roughly 13% seen once. The material sequenced was blood. The receptors here all came from a woman younger than 30 with Graves' hyperthyroidism.

There are many counts of this clonotype. The V and J genes are TRBV4-2 and TRBJ2-7; D gene uncertain. Trimming cost V 0 bases and J 3 bases, with 12 bases left between them. The CDR3 extends over 15 amino acids. The V gene's germline CDR1 is LGHNA and CDR2 YNFKEQ. CDR3 sequence: CASSQDAATLYEQYF. The CDR3 DNA follows: TGTGCCAGCAGCCAAGATGCGGCGACTCTCTACGAGCAGTACTTC.

This clonotype was seen at least ten times. The chain employs TRBV7-9 and TRBJ2-7, with D tentatively TRBD1 (5 bases). Germline CDR1 SEHNR, CDR2 FQNEAQ (reference sequence). There are 15 residues in the CDR3. V was shortened by 5 bases and J by 4 bases, with 18 bases between the two germline ends. CDR3 sequence reads: CASSGANQFQYEQYF. CDR3 in DNA: TGTGCCAGCAGCGGGGCGAACCAGTTCCAGTACGAGCAGTACTTC.

Of note for this clonotype: A much larger clone is a single base away; this may be a read error. The chain employs TRBV28 and TRBJ2-2; D is uncertain. The ends were cut back, 6 bases at V and 2 bases at J, with 13 bases in the middle. The CDR3 runs 15 residues. CDR1 MDHEN and CDR2 SYDVKM come from the germline V gene. The CDR3 loop is CASRGHNINTGELFF. The DNA of the CDR3 is TGTGCCAGCAGGGGCCATAATATAAACACCGGGGAGCTGTTTTTT.

As concerns this clonotype: A much bigger clone sits one base away, suggesting this may be a read error. The genes are TRBV18 and TRBJ1-1; possible D gene TRBD1, 6 bases. CDR1 and CDR2 (germline): KGHSH, LQKENI. The CDR3 sequence is 15 residues long. The CDR3 DNA is TGTGCCGGCTCACCTGGAGGGGGAGAAGACACTGAAGCTTTCTTT. Translation gives CAGSPGGGEDTEAFF. The whole variable domain, filled in from reference TRBV18 and TRBJ1-1, reads NAGVMQNPRHLVRRRGQEARLRCSPMKGHSHVYWYRQLPEEGLKFMVYLQKENIIDESGMPKERFSAEFPKEGPSILRIQQVVRGDSAAYFCAGSPGGGEDTEAFFGQGTRLTVV.

This clonotype has at least ten counts. The chain recombines TRBV11-1 with TRBJ1-1; D not certain. The V end was cut by 5 bases, the J end by 0 bases, with 7 bases between. The CDR3 totals 13 residues. CDR1 and CDR2 (germline): SGHAT, FQDESV (reference sequence). CDR3 nucleotides: TGTGCCAGCAGCCGATTAGTGAACACTGAAGCTTTCTTT. It yields the protein CASSRLVNTEAFF.

This clonotype was counted a few times. The J gene is TRBJ2-2, the V gene TRBV24-1; D is ambiguous. Germline CDR1 is KGHDR and CDR2 is SFDVKD. The germline V and J ends were trimmed by 5 bases and 6 bases, with 15 bases remaining between them. The CDR3 runs 15 residues. CDR3 in amino acids: CATSVLGSGPGELFF. CDR3 nucleotide sequence: TGTGCCACCAGTGTACTCGGTTCTGGCCCCGGGGAGCTGTTTTTT.

There are many counts of this clonotype. This sequence joins TRBV27 and TRBJ2-1; D remains unclear. V lost 3 bases and J lost 6, with 15 bases in between. CDR3 size: 15 residues. The germline gives CDR1 MNHEY, CDR2 SMNVEV (reference sequence). The CDR3 DNA reads as TGTGCCAGCAGTTTCTCCCCCGCCGGCACCAATGAGCAGTTCTTC. Encoded protein: CASSFSPAGTNEQFF.

The V and J genes are TRBV20-1 and TRBJ2-7, with D unclear. The CDR3 has 15 residues. The V gene lost 3 bases and the J gene lost 0 bases, with 15 bases spanning the gap. CDR1 DFQATT and CDR2 SNEGSKA come from the germline V gene (reference sequence). CDR3 residues: CSASLLQSFSYEQYF. The DNA of the CDR3 is TGCAGTGCTAGCCTTCTTCAATCTTTCTCCTACGAGCAGTACTTC.

In this sample, this clonotype turned up many times. The rearrangement uses TRBV3-1 and TRBJ1-1; D gene unclear. Germline V lookup: CDR1 LGHDT, CDR2 YNNKEL (reference sequence). Trimming pared 10 bases from V and 0 bases from J, leaving 12 bases between. The CDR3 sequence is 13 residues long. CDR3 residues: CATTHALNTEAFF. The CDR3 nucleotides read TGTGCCACTACGCACGCACTGAACACTGAAGCTTTCTTT.

This clonotype has ten or more counts. The chain joins TRBV6-1 to TRBJ2-5; 10 bases map to TRBD1. In germline, CDR1 is MNHNS, CDR2 SASEGT. CDR3 length: 14 residues. V gave up 5 bases and J gave up 4 bases; unmatched junction bases: 4. CDR3 nucleotides: TGTGCCAGCAGTACGACAGGGGGCATAGAGACCCAGTACTTC. This encodes CASSTTGGIETQYF.

This clonotype occurred a few times. The genes are TRBV25-1 and TRBJ1-2; D call uncertain. The V end lost 1 base, the J end lost 9 bases, and 15 bases lay between the germline ends. Germline V lookup: CDR1 MGHDK, CDR2 SYGVNS. There are 14 residues in the CDR3. CDR3 amino acids: CASSEFSLSPRYTF. DNA for the CDR3: TGTGCCAGCAGTGAATTCAGTCTTTCTCCTCGCTACACCTTC.

The J gene is TRBJ2-7, the V gene TRBV11-1; D not resolved. Trimming took 5 bases from V and 0 from J, leaving 23 bases between them. Looked up from germline, CDR1 is SGHAT and CDR2 is FQDESV (reference sequence). The CDR3 is 18 residues long. The CDR3 spells CASSRTQFKGQSSYEQYF. In DNA form, the CDR3 reads TGTGCCAGCAGCCGGACCCAGTTCAAAGGGCAGAGCTCCTACGAGCAGTACTTC.

The chain combines TRBV25-1 with TRBJ2-6; maybe TRBD1 (5 bases). The V end lost 3 bases, the J end lost 4 bases, and 10 bases lay between the germline ends. The germline V gene encodes CDR1 MGHDK and CDR2 SYGVNS. The CDR3 extends over 15 amino acids. This CDR3 reads CASSEWGGGANVLTF. CDR3 nucleotides: TGTGCCAGCAGTGAGTGGGGCGGCGGGGCCAACGTCCTGACTTTC.

This clonotype was recorded at least ten times. The chain has TRBV7-2 and TRBJ2-7; either TRBD1 or TRBD2 may supply D (6 bases each). The CDR3 has 15 amino acids. Germline V gene sequence: CDR1 SGHTA, CDR2 FQGNSA. V dropped 1 base and J dropped 2 bases, with 12 bases sitting between them. The CDR3: CASSLVGGTAYEQYF. In DNA, the CDR3 is TGTGCCAGCAGCTTAGTAGGGGGGACCGCCTACGAGCAGTACTTC.

V gene TRBV20-1 combines with J gene TRBJ2-5, with a tentative D call TRBD1 (5 bases). V was trimmed by 0 bases and J by 5 bases, leaving 10 bases between them. In germline, CDR1 is DFQATT, CDR2 SNEGSKA (reference sequence). The CDR3 is 13 residues long. The CDR3 is CSARDRGVETQYF. CDR3 coding DNA: TGCAGTGCTAGAGATAGGGGTGTGGAGACCCAGTACTTC.

This clonotype has ten or more counts. The chain recombines TRBV28 with TRBJ1-2; TRBD1 aligns across 7 bases. The CDR3 sequence is 16 residues long. CDR1 and CDR2 (germline): MDHEN, SYDVKM. V shed 7 bases and J 7 bases; nucleotides not matched to a gene: 18. The CDR3 region has the DNA TGTGCCAGCACCATGGGAGGGGGCGAGAGTTCTCGTGGCTACACCTTC. Translating it yields CASTMGGGESSRGYTF.

The table lists this clonotype with many counts. The CDR3 sequence is CASRPIAGGPDTQYF. The CDR3 region has the DNA TGTGCCAGCAGGCCCATAGCGGGGGGGCCGGATACGCAGTATTTT. V usage is TRBV7-9 and J usage is TRBJ2-3, with 11 bases identical to TRBD2. The CDR3 has 15 amino acids. V was clipped by 6 bases and J by 6 bases; unmatched bases: 8. From germline, CDR1 is SEHNR and CDR2 FQNEAQ (reference sequence).

The chain uses TRBV20-1 and TRBJ2-5; D is uncertain. From germline, CDR1 is DFQATT and CDR2 SNEGSKA (reference sequence). This CDR3 has 12 residues. Trimming removed 0 bases at V and 5 bases at J, with 7 bases between. The CDR3 loop is CSARDYSETQYF. The CDR3, as DNA: TGCAGTGCTAGAGATTACTCCGAGACCCAGTACTTC.

This clonotype has ten or more counts. This rearrangement joins TRBV7-8 to TRBJ1-1; TRBD1 agrees at 10 bases. CDR3 size: 18 residues. Trimming at V came to 4 bases and at J to 0 bases, leaving 11 bases not matched to a gene. Germline-derived CDR1 and CDR2 are SGHVS and FQNEAQ. The CDR3 reads CASSSHRQGAGVNTEAFF. DNA of the CDR3: TGTGCCAGCAGCTCCCACCGACAGGGGGCCGGTGTGAACACTGAAGCTTTCTTT.

The chain is built from TRBV5-6 and TRBJ1-6, with 9 bases fitting TRBD1. The length of the CDR3 is 16 residues. Unmatched junction bases numbered 6, after V lost 2 bases and J lost 6 bases. Germline assignment: CDR1 SGHDT and CDR2 YYEEEE. This CDR3 reads CASSFTGTGSNSPLHF. The CDR3 bases are TGTGCCAGCAGCTTCACCGGGACAGGGAGTAATTCACCCCTCCACTTT.

This clonotype was found many times. The chain couples TRBV19 to TRBJ1-5; TRBD1 is a possible D gene (5 bases). V dropped 3 bases and J dropped 9 bases, with 21 bases sitting between them. The CDR3 is 16 residues long. Looked up from germline, CDR1 is LNHDA and CDR2 is SQIVND (reference sequence). The CDR3: CASSIGSTGTGGPQHF. The DNA for the CDR3 is TGTGCCAGTAGTATCGGTTCCACCGGGACCGGAGGGCCCCAGCATTTT.

This clonotype was seen many times. The CDR3 nucleotides read TGTGCCATCAGGGACTTCACAGGGGGCGCCCCGGGAGTTGGCTACACCTTC. This codes for CAIRDFTGGAPGVGYTF. The V and J genes are TRBV10-3 and TRBJ1-2, with TRBD1 matching 9 bases. CDR1 is ENHRY, CDR2 SYGVKD, per germline. V gave up 6 bases and J gave up 7 bases; unmatched junction bases: 18. CDR3 length: 17 residues.

This clonotype has only one observation. This chain uses TRBV19 with TRBJ2-1, with D perhaps TRBD1 (5 bases). The CDR3 totals 17 residues. The V gene's germline CDR1 is LNHDA and CDR2 SQIVND (reference sequence). V lost 3 bases and J 10 bases, leaving 25 bases between the germline ends. DNA of the CDR3: TGTGCCAGTAGTATTGATCGTGGCAGGGCCAAAATCGGGGAGCAGTTCTTC. Its translation: CASSIDRGRAKIGEQFF.

This clonotype was found many times. V gene TRBV20-1 combines with J gene TRBJ2-7; D is possibly TRBD2 (6 bases). CDR1 and CDR2 (germline): DFQATT, SNEGSKA (reference sequence). The CDR3 has 13 residues. V lost 3 bases and J 5 bases, leaving 14 bases between the germline ends. As DNA, the CDR3 is TGCAGTGCTAGCAAGCCTAGCGTCCACGAGCAGTACTTC. Its protein is CSASKPSVHEQYF.

This clonotype was seen ten or more times. This sequence joins TRBV28 and TRBJ2-7; 8 nucleotides align to TRBD1. The germline gives CDR1 MDHEN, CDR2 SYDVKM. This CDR3 has 15 residues. Germline trimming cut 4 bases from V and 2 bases from J; bases unmatched to any gene: 7. The CDR3 sequence is CASSSPRQGPYEQYF. Written as DNA, the CDR3 is TGTGCCAGCAGTTCCCCAAGACAGGGGCCCTACGAGCAGTACTTC.

This clonotype has at least ten counts. The V gene is TRBV24-1, the J gene TRBJ1-5; D unclear. From germline, CDR1 is KGHDR and CDR2 SFDVKD. The CDR3 loop spans 12 amino acids. Trimming removed 4 bases at V and 3 bases at J, with 3 bases between. The chain's CDR3 is CATSDPNQPQHF. CDR3 in DNA: TGTGCCACCAGTGACCCCAATCAGCCCCAGCATTTT.

The sample holds one count of this clonotype. In DNA form, the CDR3 reads TGTGCCAGCAGTGACCTGGGGGGGGGACTAGCGGGGGCGTTGCACACAGATACGCAGTATTTT. Translating gives CASSDLGGGLAGALHTDTQYF. V gene TRBV12-3 or TRBV12-4 combines with J gene TRBJ2-3, with 14 bases identical to TRBD2. This CDR3 contains 21 residues. V lost 5 bases and J lost 2; bases outside the gene matches: 18.

This chain uses TRBV12-3 or TRBV12-4 with TRBJ2-3, with 15 bases identical to TRBD2. J gave up 6 bases and V 4 bases, and 8 bases lay outside the gene matches. The CDR3 length is 17 residues. This chain's CDR3 is CASSSPRTSGGADTQYF. Here the CDR3 DNA reads TGTGCCAGCAGTTCCCCAAGGACTAGCGGGGGGGCCGATACGCAGTATTTT.

This clonotype was seen ten or more times. The chain combines TRBV27 with TRBJ2-7; D unresolved. Trimming pared 7 bases from V and 3 bases from J, leaving 7 bases between. The CDR3 length is 11 residues. Germline V gives CDR1 MNHEY, CDR2 SMNVEV (reference sequence). This chain's CDR3 is CASMAGYEQYF. In DNA form, the CDR3 reads TGTGCCAGCATGGCAGGCTACGAGCAGTACTTC.

This clonotype was seen at least ten times. The chain has TRBV20-1 and TRBJ2-7, with D uncertain. V gave up 0 bases and J gave up 3 bases, with 9 bases separating them. CDR3 length equals 13 residues. Per germline, CDR1 DFQATT and CDR2 SNEGSKA (reference sequence). CDR3 bases: TGCAGTGCTAGAGAAGCCCCAGACTACGAGCAGTACTTC. Protein: CSAREAPDYEQYF.

This clonotype was counted many times. This rearrangement joins TRBV3-1 to TRBJ1-5; D may be TRBD1 (6 bases). CDR1 is LGHDT and CDR2 is YNNKEL in the germline V gene (reference sequence). The V gene lost 3 bases and the J gene lost 4 bases, with 13 bases spanning the gap. The CDR3 loop spans 15 amino acids. CDR3 protein: CASSHGGPPNQPQHF. CDR3 nucleotides: TGTGCCAGCAGCCACGGGGGGCCGCCGAATCAGCCCCAGCATTTT.

This clonotype was counted between two and nine times. The V call is TRBV14, the J call TRBJ2-1; 7 bases are shared with TRBD1. This CDR3 is built from 15 residues. The germline gives CDR1 SGHDN, CDR2 FVKESK. The V segment lost 5 bases and the J segment 1 base; nucleotides outside the gene matches: 5. In DNA form, the CDR3 reads TGTGCCAGCAGCAAGACAGGGCTTTCCTACAATGAGCAGTTCTTC. Residues: CASSKTGLSYNEQFF.